This T cell receptor beta chain was retrieved from a study of blood T cell repertoires in COVID-19. Study-level background: There were acute and convalescent COVID-19 samples, and they came from the United States, Italy and Spain. PBMCs, B-cell-depleted T cells, or T cells provided the cDNA or gDNA that made up the material.

CDR1 is MGHDK, CDR2 SYGVNS, per germline. The CDR3 extends over 15 amino acids. V was clipped by 3 bases and J by 4 bases; unmatched bases: 8. The authors' processing: Reference gene primer amplification yielded estimated nucleated cell counts. The repertoire was sequenced with immunoSEQ multiplex PCR; TCRdb's copy has only in-frame clones and lacks some. The V and J calls and clone size are taken from that table; D and trimming were inferred from the DNA. The table includes under 200,000 clones, 88% detected once. This chain uses TRBV25-1 with TRBJ1-2; 7 nucleotides align to TRBD1. This clonotype was sampled from a man aged 18 to 30 with active or convalescent COVID-19. The source material was peripheral blood. The CDR3 sequence is CASSELGGDPYGYTF. The CDR3, as DNA: TGTGCCAGCAGTGAGTTAGGGGGCGATCCCTATGGCTACACCTTC.